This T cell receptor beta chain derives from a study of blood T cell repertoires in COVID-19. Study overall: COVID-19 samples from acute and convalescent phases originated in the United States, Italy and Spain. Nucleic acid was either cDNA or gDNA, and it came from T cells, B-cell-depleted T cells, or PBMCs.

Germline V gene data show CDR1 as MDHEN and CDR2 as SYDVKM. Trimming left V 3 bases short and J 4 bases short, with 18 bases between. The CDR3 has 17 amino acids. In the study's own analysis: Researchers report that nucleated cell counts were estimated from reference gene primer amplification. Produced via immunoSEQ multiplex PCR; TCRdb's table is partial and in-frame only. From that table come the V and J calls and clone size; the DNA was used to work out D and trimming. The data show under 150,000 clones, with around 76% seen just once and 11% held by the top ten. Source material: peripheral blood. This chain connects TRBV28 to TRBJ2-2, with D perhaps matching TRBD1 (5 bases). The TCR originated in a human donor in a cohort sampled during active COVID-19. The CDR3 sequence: CASSFGAGSGATGELFF. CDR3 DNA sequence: TGTGCCAGCAGTTTTGGTGCAGGGTCTGGGGCCACCGGGGAGCTGTTTTTT. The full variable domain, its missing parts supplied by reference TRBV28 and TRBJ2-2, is DVKVTQSSRYLVKRTGEKVFLECVQDMDHENMFWYRQDPGLGLRLIYFSYDVKMKEKGDIPEGYSVSREKKERFSLILESASTNQTSMYLCASSFGAGSGATGELFFGEGSRLTVL.